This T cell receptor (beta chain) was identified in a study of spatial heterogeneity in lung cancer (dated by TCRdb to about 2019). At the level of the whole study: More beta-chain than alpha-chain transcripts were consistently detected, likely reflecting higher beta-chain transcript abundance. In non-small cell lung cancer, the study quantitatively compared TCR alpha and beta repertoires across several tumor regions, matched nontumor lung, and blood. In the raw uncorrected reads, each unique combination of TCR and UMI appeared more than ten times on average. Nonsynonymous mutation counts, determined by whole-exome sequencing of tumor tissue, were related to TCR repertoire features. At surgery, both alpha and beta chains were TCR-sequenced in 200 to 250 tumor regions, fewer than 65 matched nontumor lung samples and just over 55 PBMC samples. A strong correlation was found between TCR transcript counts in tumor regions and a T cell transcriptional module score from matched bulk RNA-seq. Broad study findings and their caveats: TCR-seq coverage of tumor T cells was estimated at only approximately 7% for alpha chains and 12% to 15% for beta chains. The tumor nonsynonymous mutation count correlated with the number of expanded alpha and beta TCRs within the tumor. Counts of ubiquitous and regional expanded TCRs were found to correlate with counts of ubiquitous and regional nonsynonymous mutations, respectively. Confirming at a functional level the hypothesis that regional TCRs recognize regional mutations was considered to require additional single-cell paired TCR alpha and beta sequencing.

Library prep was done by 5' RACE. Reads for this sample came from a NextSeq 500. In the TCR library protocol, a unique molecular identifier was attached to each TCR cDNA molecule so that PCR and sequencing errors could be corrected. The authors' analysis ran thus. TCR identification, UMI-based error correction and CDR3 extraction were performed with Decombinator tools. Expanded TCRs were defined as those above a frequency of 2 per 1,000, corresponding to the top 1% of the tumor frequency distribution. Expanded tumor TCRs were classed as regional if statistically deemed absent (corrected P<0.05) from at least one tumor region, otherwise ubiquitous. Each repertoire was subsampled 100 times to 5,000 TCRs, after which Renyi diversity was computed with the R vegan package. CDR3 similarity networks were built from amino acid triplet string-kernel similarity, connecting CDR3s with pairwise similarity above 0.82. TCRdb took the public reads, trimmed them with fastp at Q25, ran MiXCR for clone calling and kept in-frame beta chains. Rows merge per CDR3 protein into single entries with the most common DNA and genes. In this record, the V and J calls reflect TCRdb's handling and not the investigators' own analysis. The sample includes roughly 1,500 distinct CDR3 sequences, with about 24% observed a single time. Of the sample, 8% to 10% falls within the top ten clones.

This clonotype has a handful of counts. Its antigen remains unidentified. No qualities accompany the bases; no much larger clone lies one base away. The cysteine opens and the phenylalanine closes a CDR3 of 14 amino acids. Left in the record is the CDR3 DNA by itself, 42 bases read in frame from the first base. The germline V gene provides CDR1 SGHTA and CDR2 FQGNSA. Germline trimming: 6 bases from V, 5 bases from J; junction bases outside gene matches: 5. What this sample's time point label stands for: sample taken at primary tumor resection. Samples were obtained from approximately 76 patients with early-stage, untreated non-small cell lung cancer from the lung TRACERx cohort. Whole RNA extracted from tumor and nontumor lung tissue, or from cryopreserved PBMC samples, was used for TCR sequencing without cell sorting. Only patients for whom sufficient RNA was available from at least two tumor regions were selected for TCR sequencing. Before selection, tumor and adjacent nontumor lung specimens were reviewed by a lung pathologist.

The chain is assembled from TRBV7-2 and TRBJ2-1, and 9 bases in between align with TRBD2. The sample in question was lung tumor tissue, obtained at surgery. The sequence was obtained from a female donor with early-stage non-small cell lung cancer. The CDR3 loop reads CASRKAGGDNEQFF. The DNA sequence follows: TGTGCCAGCAGGAAGGCGGGAGGGGACAATGAGCAGTTCTTC.